The 20 T cell receptor beta chains presented below share a single source sample, sequenced in a study of blood T cell repertoires in COVID-19. Sequencing used immunoSEQ multiplex PCR; TCRdb keeps in-frame clones, though not all of them. Here the sample spans 150,000 to 200,000 clones, about 88% being singletons. Sequencing was performed on PBMCs or T cells enriched from blood (not recorded which). Receptors originate from a woman aged 40 to 49 in a cohort exposed to, infected with or recovered from COVID-19 (not recorded which).

V is TRBV27 and J is TRBJ1-4; 8 bases fit TRBD1. The J segment lost 5 bases and the V segment lost 5 bases, leaving 10 bases of the junction unmatched. The CDR3 has 16 amino acids. Germline assignment: CDR1 MNHEY and CDR2 SMNVEV (reference sequence). The CDR3 sequence is CASSPRWGQENEKLFF. The DNA for the CDR3 is TGTGCCAGCAGTCCCCGCTGGGGACAGGAGAATGAAAAACTGTTTTTT.

The chain recombines TRBV11-3 with TRBJ2-7; 7 bases map to TRBD2. This CDR3 region has 16 residues. Germline V gives CDR1 SGHNT, CDR2 YENEEA. V trimming: 3 bases; J trimming: 5 bases; junction bases outside the gene matches: 13. In nucleotides, the CDR3 is TGTGCCAGCAGCTTCCGAGCGTGGGAGGGCCTCCACGAGCAGTACTTC. Amino acids: CASSFRAWEGLHEQYF.

This clone was seen a few times. CDR3 nucleotides: TGTGCCAGTAGTATGAGGGCCGGGTTCAATGAGCAGTTCTTC. Amino acid sequence: CASSMRAGFNEQFF. J is TRBJ2-1 and V is TRBV19; TRBD2 might be the D (5 bases). Germline CDR1 and CDR2: LNHDA and SQIVND (reference sequence). V gave up 3 bases and J gave up 6 bases, with 12 bases separating them. This CDR3 is 14 amino acids long.

The rearrangement joins TRBV5-4 to TRBJ1-1, with TRBD1 identical over 7 bases. V shed 4 bases, J shed 8 bases, and the junction held 2 bases outside the gene matches. CDR1 is SGHNT, CDR2 YYREEE, per germline (reference sequence). The CDR3 is 11 residues long. The CDR3 sequence: CASSQGQEAFF. CDR3 nucleotides: TGTGCCAGCAGCCAGGGACAGGAAGCTTTCTTT.

The J gene is TRBJ2-1, the V gene TRBV9; D is perhaps TRBD1 (5 bases). Germline-derived CDR1 and CDR2 are SGDLS and YYNGEE. CDR3 size: 12 residues. The V end lost 5 bases, the J end lost 6 bases, and 9 bases lay between the germline ends. The CDR3 DNA reads TGTGCCAGCAGTCTAGGGGTCAATGAGCAGTTCTTC. This codes for CASSLGVNEQFF.

This chain connects TRBV13 to TRBJ1-4; D gene uncertain. This CDR3 comprises 14 residues. Germline assignment: CDR1 PRHDT and CDR2 FYEKMQ (reference sequence). Trimming took 4 bases from V and 10 from J, leaving 16 bases between them. The CDR3 loop reads CASSSGEAIGKLFF. The DNA of the CDR3 is TGTGCCAGCAGCTCCGGGGAGGCGATAGGAAAACTGTTTTTT.

V and J are TRBV20-1 and TRBJ2-7; D remains ambiguous. The CDR3 extends over 14 amino acids. Trimming shortened V by 3 bases and J by 0 bases, and 12 bases separated the two germline ends. CDR1 is DFQATT, CDR2 SNEGSKA, per germline (reference sequence). CDR3 coding DNA: TGCAGTGCTAGTACATTTGTCAGCTCCTACGAGCAGTACTTC. It specifies CSASTFVSSYEQYF.

This clone has only a few counts. The chain is built from TRBV6-2 or TRBV6-3 and TRBJ2-1, with TRBD2 identical over 10 bases. The V segment lost 1 base and the J segment 4 bases; nucleotides outside the gene matches: 7. From germline, CDR1 is MNHEY and CDR2 SVGEGT. This CDR3 has 17 residues. The CDR3 DNA is TGTGCCAGCAGTTACTTCGTGGGGACTAGCGCGTACAATGAGCAGTTCTTC. Translating gives CASSYFVGTSAYNEQFF.

A single count supports this clone. This rearrangement joins TRBV19 to TRBJ1-2; 12 bases match TRBD1. V shed 3 bases, J shed 7 bases, and the junction held 3 bases outside the gene matches. Germline V lookup: CDR1 LNHDA, CDR2 SQIVND (reference sequence). The CDR3 contains 14 residues. CDR3 sequence: CASSMGQGAGGYTF. CDR3 DNA sequence: TGTGCCAGTAGTATGGGACAGGGGGCCGGTGGCTACACCTTC.

The genes are TRBV27 and TRBJ2-5; TRBD1 agrees at 7 bases. Trimming cost V 1 base and J 5 bases; bases outside gene matches: 7. Per the germline V gene, CDR1 is MNHEY and CDR2 is SMNVEV (reference sequence). The CDR3 consists of 15 residues. The CDR3 DNA reads TGTGCCAGCAGTTTATGGGGGACAGATGGGGAGACCCAGTACTTC. Protein: CASSLWGTDGETQYF.

The chain couples TRBV29-1 to TRBJ2-3, with 11 bases that match TRBD2. Unmatched junction bases numbered 3, after V lost 6 bases and J lost 1 base. Germline CDR1 reads SQVTM; CDR2 reads ANQGSEA. The CDR3 contains 14 residues. DNA for the CDR3: TGCAGCGTGGGGGGACTAGCGGGCACAGATACGCAGTATTTT. Translated: CSVGGLAGTDTQYF.

This chain links TRBV27 with TRBJ1-4; a possible D gene is TRBD1 (5 bases). With 6 bases removed from V and 3 bases from J, the gap between germline ends came to 17 bases. CDR1 is MNHEY, CDR2 SMNVEV, per germline (reference sequence). CDR3 length: 16 amino acids. The CDR3 DNA reads TGTGCCAGCAGACCCACCACAGGCGCACCTAATGAAAAACTGTTTTTT. Encoded protein: CASRPTTGAPNEKLFF.

V gene TRBV6-4 combines with J gene TRBJ1-3; 8 nucleotides align to TRBD1. Trimming took 2 bases from V and 1 from J; bases not matched to a gene: 10. The germline V gene has CDR1 MRHNA and CDR2 SNTAGT. This CDR3 is built from 18 residues. CDR3 region: CASSDEGAGQGSGNTIYF. The CDR3 DNA sequence: TGTGCCAGCAGTGACGAGGGGGCTGGACAGGGTTCTGGAAACACCATATATTTT.

CDR3 in amino acids: CASSETGSNQPQHF. CDR3 bases: TGTGCCAGCAGTGAGACAGGTAGCAATCAGCCCCAGCATTTT. This chain links TRBV6-6 with TRBJ1-5, with a possible D match to TRBD1 (6 bases). This CDR3 has 14 amino acids. Trimming removed 5 bases from V and 0 bases from J, with 8 bases in between. Germline-derived CDR1 and CDR2 are MNHNY and SVGAGI (reference sequence).

The rearrangement joins TRBV19 to TRBJ1-2; D unclear. V dropped 7 bases and J dropped 4 bases, with 10 bases sitting between them. Germline CDR1 reads LNHDA; CDR2 reads SQIVND (reference sequence). This CDR3 is 12 amino acids long. CDR3 protein: CASTPGVYGYTF. In DNA form, the CDR3 reads TGTGCCAGTACCCCCGGGGTCTATGGCTACACCTTC. Complete variable domain (other parts from reference TRBV19 and TRBJ1-2): DGGITQSPKYLFRKEGQNVTLSCEQNLNHDAMYWYRQDPGQGLRLIYYSQIVNDFQKGDIAEGYSVSREKKESFPLTVTSAQKNPTAFYLCASTPGVYGYTFGSGTRLTVV.

The rearrangement uses TRBV11-3 and TRBJ2-7, with TRBD2 as a possible D gene (6 bases). CDR3 length: 13 amino acids. The germline V gene encodes CDR1 SGHNT and CDR2 YENEEA. Trimming removed 5 bases at V and 4 bases at J, with 12 bases between. CDR3 bases: TGTGCCAGCAGCGCCCGACTAGGGTACGAGCAGTACTTC. Its translation: CASSARLGYEQYF.

The V and J genes are TRBV20-1 and TRBJ1-2; D gene ambiguous. This CDR3 is 14 amino acids long. The V gene lost 3 bases and the J gene lost 3 bases, with 14 bases spanning the gap. Germline loops: CDR1 DFQATT, CDR2 SNEGSKA (reference sequence). The CDR3 here is CSASFEFSDYGYTF. For the CDR3, the DNA is TGCAGTGCTAGTTTTGAGTTTAGCGACTATGGCTACACCTTC.

This chain uses TRBV5-4 with TRBJ1-1; 10 nucleotides agree with TRBD1. The trim removed 3 bases at V and 4 bases at J, leaving 6 bases unmatched. Germline V CDR1 and CDR2: SGHNT, YYREEE (reference sequence). The CDR3 runs to 15 residues. This chain's CDR3 is CASSWGQGWGTEAFF. The CDR3 nucleotides read TGTGCCAGCAGCTGGGGACAGGGGTGGGGCACTGAAGCTTTCTTT.

This clone has only a few counts. The rearrangement uses TRBV6-2 or TRBV6-3 and TRBJ1-1, with D uncertain. Germline CDR1 MNHEY, CDR2 SVGEGT. The germline V and J ends were trimmed by 0 bases and 3 bases, with 5 bases remaining between them. The CDR3 runs to 13 residues. The chain's CDR3 is CASSYSRYTEAFF. The DNA of the CDR3 is TGTGCCAGCAGTTACTCCAGATACACTGAAGCTTTCTTT.

The genes are TRBV27 and TRBJ1-2; D possibly corresponds to TRBD1 (5 bases). The length of the CDR3 is 13 residues. The germline CDR1 and CDR2 sequences are MNHEY and SMNVEV (reference sequence). Trimming pared 3 bases from V and 3 bases from J, leaving 8 bases between. The chain's CDR3 is CASSFSQDYGYTF. CDR3 nucleotides: TGTGCCAGCAGTTTCTCACAGGACTATGGCTACACCTTC.